These 24 T cell receptor beta chains were sequenced from one sample in a study of neurological immune-mediated disorders. TCRdb reprocessed the 5' RACE reads with MiXCR, giving one entry per CDR3 protein. The sample includes 65,000 to 80,000 distinct CDR3 sequences, roughly 15% of them seen just once. Sequencing input: PBMCs. The receptors here all came from a woman between 40 and 55 years old in good health.

This rearrangement joins TRBV20-1 to TRBJ2-2; a possible D gene is TRBD1 (8 bases). CDR1 is DFQATT, CDR2 SNEGSKA, per germline (reference sequence). V lost 5 bases and J lost 5, with 21 bases in between. This CDR3 region has 16 residues. The CDR3 loop reads CSALGQGLTGTGELFF. The CDR3 DNA follows: TGCAGTGCTCTAGGACAGGGACTAACGGGGACCGGGGAGCTGTTTTTT.

Many counts were recorded for this clonotype. The chain is built from TRBV20-1 and TRBJ2-3; tentative D call: TRBD2 (5 bases). The germline V and J ends were trimmed by 6 bases and 0 bases, with 13 bases remaining between them. The CDR3 spans 14 residues. In germline, CDR1 is DFQATT, CDR2 SNEGSKA (reference sequence). CDR3 loop: CSAAGRISTDTQYF. CDR3 in DNA: TGCAGTGCCGCGGGTCGGATAAGCACAGATACGCAGTATTTT.

This clonotype was found many times. The genes are TRBV5-5 and TRBJ2-7; no reliable D call. The CDR3 is 14 residues long. The germline V and J ends were trimmed by 1 base and 5 bases, with 13 bases remaining between them. CDR1 is SGHKS, CDR2 YYEKEE, per germline (reference sequence). CDR3 sequence reads: CASSLPGESDEQYV. The CDR3 nucleotides read TGTGCCAGCAGCTTGCCAGGAGAATCCGACGAGCAGTACGTC.

This clonotype was seen at least ten times. This chain joins TRBV10-3 and TRBJ2-3; 11 bases are shared with TRBD2. Germline-derived CDR1 and CDR2 are ENHRY and SYGVKD. The CDR3 extends over 21 amino acids. The V segment lost 4 bases and the J segment 0 bases; nucleotides outside the gene matches: 18. In nucleotides, the CDR3 is TGTGCCATCAGTGGGCTAGCGGGGGGTGAAGACGTAAACCCTAGCACAGATACGCAGTATTTT. Encoded protein: CAISGLAGGEDVNPSTDTQYF.

This clonotype was counted many times. V and J are TRBV6-2 or TRBV6-3 and TRBJ2-3; TRBD2 matches at 9 bases. The V gene's germline CDR1 is MNHEY and CDR2 SVGEGT. Trimming took 5 bases from V and 2 from J; bases not matched to a gene: 5. The CDR3 spans 15 residues. The DNA for the CDR3 is TGTGCCAGCAGTCCATTAGCGGGGGACACAGATACGCAGTATTTT. It is translated as CASSPLAGDTDTQYF.

This clonotype has only a few counts. This chain joins TRBV5-5 and TRBJ2-1; tentative D call: TRBD2 (5 bases). The CDR3 loop spans 17 amino acids. Germline CDR1 SGHKS, CDR2 YYEKEE (reference sequence). Deletions cut 2 bases from V and 6 bases from J, with 21 bases between. The CDR3 loop is CASSFLLDSPTLNEQFF. CDR3 DNA sequence: TGTGCCAGCAGCTTTCTACTGGACTCTCCAACTCTCAATGAGCAGTTCTTC.

This clonotype has a count of ten or more. J is TRBJ1-1 and V is TRBV29-1; 9 nucleotides match TRBD1. In germline, CDR1 is SQVTM, CDR2 ANQGSEA. The CDR3 consists of 13 residues. J gave up 1 base and V 6 bases, and 3 bases lay outside the gene matches. The CDR3 nucleotides are TGCAGCGTGGGACAGGGCAAGAACACTGAAGCTTTCTTT. Translation gives CSVGQGKNTEAFF.

Only a few counts were recorded for this clonotype. The chain employs TRBV7-2 and TRBJ2-6, with D tentatively TRBD2 (6 bases). Germline CDR1 is SGHTA and CDR2 is FQGNSA. Trimming stripped 5 bases from V and 0 bases from J, with 11 bases between. The CDR3 runs 16 residues. CDR3 loop: CASSPPGLSGANVLTF. DNA of the CDR3: TGTGCCAGCAGCCCACCGGGACTCTCTGGGGCCAACGTCCTGACTTTC.

In its sample, this clonotype was seen many times. This clone may be a read error of a much larger clone one base away. The V and J genes are TRBV4-3 and TRBJ2-7; no reliable D call. The CDR3 length is 11 residues. Germline loops: CDR1 LGHNA, CDR2 YSLEER. The CDR3 is CASSQDQVVNV. CDR3 sequence (DNA): TGCGCCAGCAGCCAAGATCAAGTCGTGAACGTC.

This clonotype was recorded many times. The gene calls are TRBV4-1 and TRBJ2-2; D is perhaps TRBD1 (6 bases). The CDR3 loop spans 15 amino acids. The germline V and J ends were trimmed by 4 bases and 5 bases, with 14 bases remaining between them. Germline V gives CDR1 MGHRA, CDR2 YSYEKL. CDR3 residues: CASSPTQGITGELFF. In DNA form, the CDR3 reads TGCGCCAGCAGCCCAACCCAGGGGATAACCGGGGAGCTGTTTTTT.

A remark on this clonotype: A much larger clone sits a single nucleotide away, making a read error possible. V and J are TRBV5-1 and TRBJ1-1; maybe TRBD1 (5 bases). Germline V gene sequence: CDR1 SGHRS, CDR2 YFSETQ. The CDR3 is 14 residues long. CDR3 DNA: TGCACCAGCAGCTTGCCACAGGTGAACAATGAAGCTTTCTTT. Translated, it gives CTSSLPQVNNEAFF.

This clonotype has only a few counts. The DNA for the CDR3 is TGTGCCATCAGTGAGACCGTTCGTAGCGGGAGCTCCTACGAGCAGTACTTC. Translation gives CAISETVRSGSSYEQYF. The chain joins TRBV10-3 to TRBJ2-7; 9 positions agree with TRBD2. V shed 2 bases and J 0 bases; nucleotides not matched to a gene: 8. The CDR3 length is 17 residues. Germline CDR1 ENHRY, CDR2 SYGVKD.

This clonotype was found many times. The CDR3 reads CASSPQGRDTEAFF. In DNA, the CDR3 is TGTGCCAGCTCACCACAGGGGCGAGACACTGAAGCTTTCTTT. The chain carries TRBV18 and TRBJ1-1, with D possibly matching TRBD1 (5 bases). The V gene's germline CDR1 is KGHSH and CDR2 LQKENI. The CDR3 has 14 amino acids. The V and J ends lost 1 base and 3 bases respectively, with 9 bases between them.

This clonotype was recorded many times. The chain couples TRBV20-1 to TRBJ1-2; no reliable D call. This CDR3 region has 15 residues. Germline V gene lookup returns CDR1 DFQATT and CDR2 SNEGSKA (reference sequence). Trimming took 1 base from V and 4 from J, leaving 16 bases between them. CDR3 residues: CSARGNIGLSYGYTF. CDR3 DNA sequence: TGCAGTGCTAGAGGTAACATCGGATTGAGCTATGGCTACACCTTC.

This clonotype was seen many times. This rearrangement joins TRBV11-3 to TRBJ2-7, with a weak D call TRBD2 (5 bases). CDR1 and CDR2 (germline): SGHNT, YENEEA. The length of the CDR3 is 13 residues. V was trimmed by 8 bases and J by 3 bases, leaving 14 bases between them. The CDR3 protein is CASGRAPHYEQYF. The CDR3 nucleotides are TGTGCCAGCGGGCGGGCCCCCCACTACGAGCAGTACTTC.

The chain recombines TRBV4-3 with TRBJ1-4; 7 positions match TRBD1. CDR3 length: 14 amino acids. In germline, CDR1 is LGHNA, CDR2 YSLEER. V dropped 3 bases and J dropped 8; count of bases not matched to a gene: 6. CDR3 loop: CASSHDRVGEKLFF. CDR3 DNA: TGCGCCAGCAGCCATGACAGGGTGGGGGAAAAACTGTTTTTT.

This clonotype was picked up many times. The chain links TRBV12-3 or TRBV12-4 to TRBJ1-2; the D is unclear. The V end was cut by 3 bases, the J end by 3 bases, with 14 bases between. The CDR3 loop spans 15 amino acids. CDR3 sequence (DNA): TGTGCCAGCAGTTTCGGACCCGGAGGGTACTATGGCTACACCTTC. Its translation is CASSFGPGGYYGYTF.

The genes are TRBV6-5 and TRBJ2-2, with TRBD2 matching 8 bases. CDR1 and CDR2 from the germline V gene are MNHEY and SVGAGI. Trimming at V came to 7 bases and at J to 0 bases, leaving 10 bases not matched to a gene. The CDR3 has 17 amino acids. Here the CDR3 reads CASTALGLAANTGELFF. In DNA form, the CDR3 reads TGTGCCAGCACCGCACTAGGACTAGCCGCGAACACCGGGGAGCTGTTTTTT.

V is TRBV18 and J is TRBJ2-6; TRBD2 is a possible D gene (7 bases). Per the germline V gene, CDR1 is KGHSH and CDR2 is LQKENI. CDR3 length equals 16 residues. V was shortened by 3 bases and J by 2 bases, with 11 bases between the two germline ends. CDR3 bases: TGTGCCAGCTCACCGAGGGGGGGCCCTGGGGCCAACGTCCTGACTTTC. It translates to CASSPRGGPGANVLTF.

This chain uses TRBV4-3 with TRBJ2-3; the D is unclear. CDR1 is LGHNA, CDR2 YSLEER, per germline. Trimming took off 1 base at V and 3 bases at J, with 5 bases between the two ends. The CDR3 contains 13 residues. CDR3 sequence: CASSQATTDTQYF. The CDR3, as DNA: TGCGCCAGCAGCCAAGCTACAACAGATACGCAGTATTTT.

This clonotype has ten or more counts. This rearrangement joins TRBV5-6 to TRBJ2-7, with D unclear. From germline, CDR1 is SGHDT and CDR2 YYEEEE. Trimming left V 2 bases short and J 2 bases short, with 8 bases between. This CDR3 region has 13 residues. CDR3 DNA sequence: TGTGCCAGCAGCTTTACTGGGGCCTACGAGCAGTACGTC. It specifies CASSFTGAYEQYV.

This clonotype has ten or more counts. The V call is TRBV6-6, the J call TRBJ2-1, with TRBD2 matching 7 bases. From germline, CDR1 is MNHNY and CDR2 SVGAGI (reference sequence). The CDR3 loop spans 18 amino acids. V lost 6 bases to trimming and J lost 3 bases; unmatched junction nucleotides: 17. The CDR3 spells CASSHPLDGGLGYNEQFF. Written as DNA, the CDR3 is TGTGCCAGCAGCCACCCGTTGGACGGCGGACTAGGCTACAATGAGCAGTTCTTC.

Many counts were recorded for this clonotype. The chain couples TRBV20-1 to TRBJ2-5; D is ambiguous. V lost 1 base, J lost 2 bases, and 8 bases lay in between. Germline-derived CDR1 and CDR2 are DFQATT and SNEGSKA (reference sequence). The CDR3 totals 13 residues. The CDR3 DNA reads as TGCAGTGCTAGAGGGGCAGAGCAAGAGACCCAGTACTTC. Residues: CSARGAEQETQYF.

This clonotype was detected ten times or more. V gene TRBV7-2 combines with J gene TRBJ1-1, with 9 bases lining up with TRBD1. Looked up from germline, CDR1 is SGHTA and CDR2 is FQGNSA. V was pared by 4 bases and J by 1 base, with 7 bases of the junction left unmatched. The CDR3 runs to 16 residues. Written as DNA, the CDR3 is TGTGCCAGCAGCTCACAGGGGGCGGGGACGAACACTGAAGCTTTCTTT. Amino acids: CASSSQGAGTNTEAFF.